A selection of T cell receptor beta chains follows, all from one sample in a study of blood T cell repertoires in COVID-19. Assay used: immunoSEQ multiplex PCR; TCRdb lists only in-frame clones, some missing. The sample has 200,000 to 250,000 clones, 86% seen once. The sequenced sample consisted of peripheral blood. These receptors were collected from a woman between 45 and 60 years old with acute or convalescent COVID-19. The CDR3 runs from the conserved cysteine through the conserved F or W.

v_call,cdr3_aa
TRBV12-5,CASGLTIGRRGAGELFF
TRBV5-1,CASRVSGGVETQYF
TRBV7-9,CASSRTGGATNEKLFF
TRBV10-3,CAISGSDGGNYEQYF
TRBV9,CASSVHSGRGEETQYF
TRBV12-3/TRBV12-4,CASSFGTAYEQYF
TRBV7-9,CASSPGTSGGPWTGELFF
TRBV7-2,CASSPGTGRETQYF
TRBV7-2,CASSLAAGSYGYTF
TRBV5-5,CASSLGVPLGQETQYF
TRBV10-3,CAISELGERNSPLHF
TRBV28,CASSLVAGGQNPAGYTF
TRBV5-4,CASSWDRGSTEAFF
TRBV9,CASSTHRDLDTEAFF
TRBV19,CASSRGGWGLLEQYF
TRBV11-2,CASSKNPGLAAETQYF
TRBV5-1,CASSYSLTGFYEQYF
TRBV18,CASSPPGTGLDEQYF
TRBV11-3,CASSPRDYGYTF
TRBV29-1,CSAATAGSGANVLTF
TRBV6-5,CASRPGALSSYEQYF
TRBV6-5,CASSTADTQYF
TRBV19,CASSAGVQQPQHF
TRBV7-9,CASSLDLSGTEAFF
TRBV6-5,CASSPLGQGNIQYF
TRBV9,CASSSGLREQFF
TRBV3-1/TRBV3-2,CASSPGVANTGELFF
TRBV5-1,CASSSGPEQYF
TRBV5-1,CASSQDSTYNEQFF
TRBV7-2,CASRPDSSYNSPLHF
TRBV5-1,CASSLGLGLAGRDTQYF
TRBV5-6,CASSPIGGSTDTQYF
TRBV24-1,CAAGQGPYGYTF
TRBV7-2,CASSLDRGTTGELFF
TRBV6-5,CASSSGQGGYGYTF
TRBV5-4,CASSLWGVIEQFF
TRBV19,CASRRGGVGEKLFF
TRBV13,CASSLSRRVNEQFF
TRBV19,CASSPGTFEQYF
TRBV9,CASSVGEGDNEQFF
TRBV27,CASSFGGGAKNIQYF
TRBV7-7,CASSSYTGELFF
TRBV6-1,CASSEGRGGNTIYF
TRBV6-5,CASWGLGNIQYF
TRBV3-1/TRBV3-2,CASSQAQGGETQYF
TRBV27,CASSFFTPGQGAGTQYF
TRBV5-1,CASSLQGTNTEAFF
TRBV7-9,CASSLGGLDEQYF
TRBV5-1,CASSLGSGRGQPQHF
TRBV7-2,CASTSREKNTEAFF
TRBV9,CASSVDIRGPQEKLFF
TRBV2,CASSQRPEAFF
TRBV30,CARGGRGVAEAFF
TRBV29-1,CSVDADNQPQHF
TRBV7-9,CASSLPGGQAYGYTF